The clone carrying this TCR beta chain was counted between two and nine times. This may stem from a read error, because a much larger clone lies one nucleotide away. This sample is drawn from a study of tumor and adjacent non-tumor tissue in lung cancer. Study overall: The cohort had 12 to 13 adenocarcinoma, a couple of squamous cell and 1 small cell patients.

The CDR3 has 14 residues. The V end was cut by 8 bases, the J end by 4 bases, with 14 bases between. CDR1 and CDR2 from the germline V gene are MNHNS and SASEGT. No cell sorting was done before RNA was extracted from the tissue. The normal lung tissue was taken more than 3 cm from the tumor edge. Three rounds of nested PCR, following a modified ARM-PCR protocol, produced the TCRbeta library. A single record per CDR3 protein comes from TCRdb applying MiXCR to the multiplex PCR reads. The sample shows roughly 67,000 distinct CDR3 sequences, around 82% of them seen only once. Sequenced input: distant non-tumor lung tissue. V gene TRBV6-1 combines with J gene TRBJ2-2; D might be TRBD1 (6 bases). The receptor was isolated from a man in his sixties with non-small cell lung cancer. In DNA, the CDR3 is TGTGCCAGCCAGGCAGGGGCGCTCACCGGGGAGCTGTTTTTT. Translation: CASQAGALTGELFF.